This passage covers 18 T cell receptor beta chains from one sample sequenced in a study of glioma-infiltrating T cells. The iRepertoire nested amplicon-rescue multiplex PCR amplified TCR alpha and beta CDR3s from RNA. From the multiplex PCR reads, TCRdb called clonotypes with MiXCR, one entry per CDR3 protein. The sample lists some 85,000 distinct CDR3 sequences, about 23% occurring once. Sequencing used glioma tissue, nonneoplastic brain tissue, or PBMCs (not recorded which). These receptors came from a human donor with low-grade glioma or glioblastoma, undergoing nonglioma brain surgery, or in good health (not recorded which).

This clonotype has at least ten counts. The chain has TRBV11-2 and TRBJ1-5; D ambiguous. Germline CDR1 is SGHAT and CDR2 is FQNNGV. CDR3 length equals 12 residues. Trimming removed 2 bases at V and 5 bases at J, with 4 bases between. In nucleotides, the CDR3 is TGTGCCAGCAGCTTATTTTATCAGCCCCAGCATTTT. The encoded protein is CASSLFYQPQHF.

This clonotype turned up a few times. The chain combines TRBV4-2 with TRBJ1-1, with a weak D call TRBD1 (6 bases). The CDR3 length is 16 residues. Trimming took 1 base from V and 4 from J, leaving 16 bases between them. Germline CDR1 LGHNA, CDR2 YNFKEQ. CDR3 bases: TGTGCCAGCAGCCAAGGACTGGGACACCCGAGCACTGAAGCTTTCTTT. Translated: CASSQGLGHPSTEAFF.

The V and J genes are TRBV2 and TRBJ2-7; D unresolved. The CDR3 is made up of 13 amino acids. Trimming removed 6 bases at V and 7 bases at J, with 16 bases between. Germline lookup yields CDR1 SNHLY and CDR2 FYNNEI. The CDR3 loop is CASRPEVWSEQYF. For the CDR3, the DNA is TGTGCCAGCAGGCCTGAGGTTTGGTCTGAGCAGTACTTC.

This clonotype was counted at least ten times. The V call is TRBV7-2, the J call TRBJ2-7; 8 bases line up with TRBD1. The V and J ends lost 7 bases and 2 bases, in that order; junction bases with no gene match: 7. This CDR3 contains 14 residues. The V gene's germline CDR1 is SGHTA and CDR2 FQGNSA. The DNA of the CDR3 is TGTGCCAGCACCGTCGACAGGGGACCCTACGAGCAGTACTTC. It yields the protein CASTVDRGPYEQYF.

V gene TRBV29-1 combines with J gene TRBJ2-5; 8 nucleotides line up with TRBD1. The CDR3 is 14 residues long. Germline V gives CDR1 SQVTM, CDR2 ANQGSEA. The ends lost 4 bases at V and 4 bases at J; junction bases unmatched: 8. CDR3 bases: TGCAGCGTTGGGGACAGGATCCGACCAGAGACCCAGTACTTC. This codes for CSVGDRIRPETQYF.

This clonotype occurred many times. The chain couples TRBV3-1 to TRBJ2-7; D might be TRBD2 (6 bases). Trimming left V 4 bases short and J 4 bases short, with 11 bases between. This CDR3 has 13 amino acids. Germline CDR1 reads LGHDT; CDR2 reads YNNKEL (reference sequence). CDR3 sequence: CASSRRGPYEQYF. In DNA, the CDR3 is TGTGCCAGCAGCCGGAGGGGTCCGTACGAGCAGTACTTC.

The rearrangement uses TRBV7-6 and TRBJ2-7, with D possibly being TRBD2 (6 bases). V lost 2 bases and J lost 2, with 10 bases in between. CDR1 is SGHVS, CDR2 FNYEAQ, per germline. The CDR3 sequence is 14 residues long. Here the CDR3 reads CASSLTPGAYEQYF. The CDR3 bases are TGTGCCAGCAGCTTAACCCCGGGGGCCTACGAGCAGTACTTC.

Ten or more counts support this clonotype. The chain recombines TRBV4-2 with TRBJ1-5; D gene uncertain. V was pared by 4 bases and J by 7 bases, with 14 bases between. Looked up from germline, CDR1 is LGHNA and CDR2 is YNFKEQ. The CDR3 runs 14 residues. The CDR3 DNA reads as TGTGCCAGCAGCCCGGACGGTTCGCGGCAGCCCCAGCATTTT. Its translation: CASSPDGSRQPQHF.

With respect to this clonotype: Given a much more abundant clone one base away, this may be a read error. V and J are TRBV5-4 and TRBJ1-2; D is unclear. This CDR3 has 13 residues. The germline V gene encodes CDR1 SGHNT and CDR2 YYREEE (reference sequence). This chain's CDR3 is CASSLDYTYGYAF. The CDR3 nucleotides read TGTGCCAGCAGCTTGGACTACACCTATGGCTACGCCTTC.

CDR3 loop: CASSSRLASEQYF. CDR3 bases: TGTGCCAGCAGCTCCCGGCTAGCGAGCGAGCAGTACTTC. The chain recombines TRBV7-6 with TRBJ2-7; D perhaps matches TRBD2 (6 bases). The germline gives CDR1 SGHVS, CDR2 FNYEAQ. Trimming removed 4 bases at V and 6 bases at J, with 13 bases between. There are 13 residues in the CDR3.

This clonotype was seen repeatedly, ten times or more. The CDR3 DNA sequence: TGTGCCATCAGTGGGTCGGGACAGACTAAAGAAGCTTTCTTT. Its protein product is CAISGSGQTKEAFF. The J gene is TRBJ1-1, the V gene TRBV10-3; 7 bases agree with TRBD1. Germline V lookup: CDR1 ENHRY, CDR2 SYGVKD. J gave up 8 bases and V 4 bases, and 10 bases lay outside the gene matches. CDR3 length: 14 residues.

The rearrangement links TRBV29-1 to TRBJ2-1; tentative D call: TRBD2 (6 bases). Germline CDR1 is SQVTM and CDR2 is ANQGSEA. This CDR3 comprises 14 residues. Trimming pared 3 bases from V and 0 bases from J, leaving 9 bases between. The CDR3 loop reads CSVDSGSSYNEQFF. Here the CDR3 DNA reads TGCAGCGTTGATAGCGGAAGCTCCTACAATGAGCAGTTCTTC.

This clonotype has at least ten counts. V and J are TRBV20-1 and TRBJ2-3, with 7 bases identical to TRBD1. The CDR3 totals 14 residues. V lost 0 bases to trimming and J lost 4 bases; unmatched junction nucleotides: 4. CDR1 is DFQATT, CDR2 SNEGSKA, per germline (reference sequence). CDR3 nucleotides: TGCAGTGCTAGAGATGTAACAGGGGCAGATACGCAGTATTTT. Its protein product is CSARDVTGADTQYF.

The sample holds many counts of this clonotype. V and J are TRBV7-2 and TRBJ2-3; D unclear. CDR1 and CDR2 (germline): SGHTA, FQGNSA. The CDR3 sequence is 15 residues long. Trimming cost V 5 bases and J 2 bases, with 14 bases left between them. The CDR3 DNA is TGTGCCAGCAGCAACAGAGGCCATAACACAGATACGCAGTATTTT. Its translation: CASSNRGHNTDTQYF.

V is TRBV5-4 and J is TRBJ2-7; 9 nucleotides agree with TRBD2. V shed 0 bases and J 4 bases; nucleotides not matched to a gene: 5. This CDR3 region has 15 residues. CDR1 is SGHNT and CDR2 is YYREEE in the germline V gene (reference sequence). CDR3 sequence reads: CASSLGTSGRYEQYF. Written as DNA, the CDR3 is TGTGCCAGCAGCTTGGGGACCAGCGGGAGGTACGAGCAGTACTTC.

This clonotype has a count of ten or more. V gene TRBV20-1 combines with J gene TRBJ2-5; tentatively, D is TRBD1 (6 bases). The CDR3 consists of 14 residues. Germline CDR1 and CDR2: DFQATT and SNEGSKA (reference sequence). V was shortened by 2 bases and J by 7 bases, with 17 bases between the two germline ends. The CDR3 here is CSARQGQSGTTQYF. CDR3 coding DNA: TGCAGTGCTAGACAGGGACAATCAGGGACGACCCAGTACTTC.

In its sample, this clonotype was seen many times. V gene TRBV7-2 combines with J gene TRBJ1-5; D might be TRBD1 (6 bases). V gave up 5 bases and J gave up 7 bases, with 12 bases separating them. Germline V lookup: CDR1 SGHTA, CDR2 FQGNSA. This CDR3 comprises 13 residues. The CDR3 sequence is CASSSRGEQPQHF. The CDR3 DNA follows: TGTGCCAGCAGCAGCAGGGGAGAGCAGCCCCAGCATTTT.

There are many counts of this clonotype. This rearrangement joins TRBV20-1 to TRBJ2-1; TRBD2 might be the D (5 bases). The CDR3 sequence is 15 residues long. V was pared by 0 bases and J by 4 bases, with 13 bases between. Germline CDR1 is DFQATT and CDR2 is SNEGSKA (reference sequence). Here the CDR3 reads CSARDSARGYNEQFF. The CDR3 DNA is TGCAGTGCTAGAGATAGCGCCCGGGGATACAATGAGCAGTTCTTC.